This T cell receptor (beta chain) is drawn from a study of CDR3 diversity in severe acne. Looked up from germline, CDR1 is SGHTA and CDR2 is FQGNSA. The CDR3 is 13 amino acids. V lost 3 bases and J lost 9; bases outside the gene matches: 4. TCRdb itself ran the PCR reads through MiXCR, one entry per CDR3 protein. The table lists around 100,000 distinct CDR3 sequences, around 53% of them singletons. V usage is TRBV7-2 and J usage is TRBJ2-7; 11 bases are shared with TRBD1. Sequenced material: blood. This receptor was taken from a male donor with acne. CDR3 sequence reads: CASSLAGQGVQYF. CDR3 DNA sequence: TGTGCCAGCAGCTTGGCGGGACAGGGGGTGCAGTACTTC.